This T cell receptor (beta chain) was observed in a study of read filtering for tumor transcriptome and immune sequencing. Study at large: The cohort had some 16 men and approximately 13 women aged about 47 to 80, mean roughly 66 years. Per sample, TCR-region reads ranged about 3.5 to 11 million by IR-seq, 85 to 1273 by RNA-seq. Study-wide results and caveats: IR-seq captured clonotypes deeper and more reliably than RNA-seq.

CDR1 and CDR2 (germline): DFQATT, SNEGSKA (reference sequence). The length of the CDR3 is 16 residues. Trimming left V 3 bases short and J 0 bases short, with 16 bases between. Concerning this clonotype itself: No antigen is known for it. Since a much larger clone is just one base distant, this may be a read error.

From roughly 400 ng of RNA, a library with molecular barcoded alpha/delta and beta/gamma adaptors was made. TCRdb redid the calling of the reads with MiXCR, one entry per CDR3 protein. The sample records 65,000 or so distinct CDR3 sequences, around a fifth being singletons. The sequencing sample was made of a population of CD138-negative cells sorted from bone marrow. The chain couples TRBV20-1 to TRBJ2-3; a possible D gene is TRBD2 (5 bases). The receptor comes from a donor aged 40 or older with multiple myeloma. The CDR3 protein is CSASGVRRVSTDTQYF. CDR3 coding DNA: TGCAGTGCTAGTGGCGTGCGGCGGGTGAGCACAGATACGCAGTATTTT.